The TCR beta chain under discussion was sequenced for a study of T cell repertoires in cytomegalovirus infection (dated by TCRdb to between 2017 and 2020). About the investigation overall: Because public TCR beta signatures pointed to carriage of CMV infection together with the matching HLA type, the HLA type of each donor mattered for the analysis.

Trimming at the junction amounts to 4 bases on V and 1 base on J, and the germline ends lie 7 bases apart. The cysteine opens and the phenylalanine closes a CDR3 of 13 amino acids. This entry keeps only the CDR3 DNA: 39 bases, framed from base 1. CDR1 and CDR2 were assigned from the germline V gene (reference sequence) as DFQATT and SNEGSKA. What the study reported, not specific to this receptor: The ex vivo response was dominated by HLA-C-restricted CMV-specific TCR beta clonotypes, which also provided the single most frequent clonotype in two of eight donors. In both this cohort and an independent cohort of several hundred donors, the cumulative frequency of public TCR beta family members distinguished carriers of CMV infection plus the relevant HLA type.

As regards this clonotype: Its specific antigen is unknown. Qualities for individual bases were not recorded, and no much larger clone is one base off.

The listed sequencing device is Illumina HiSeq 1500. TCRdb reprocessed the public reads (quality trimming at Q25 with fastp, clone calling with MiXCR) and kept in-frame beta chains. Identical CDR3 proteins give one entry, which carries the most common genes and DNA. In all, the sample holds some 130,000 distinct CDR3 sequences, and about 10% of those were seen once. The ten largest clones add up to roughly 9.1% of the sample. The receptor comes from a human donor in good health (CMV status not recorded). Some clones in this sample may be carry-over from other donors' samples. The rearranged chain carries TRBV20-1 and TRBJ2-2, with the D gene uncertain. Specimen: PBMCs. The sequenced DNA is TGCAGTGCTATGCCGAAGAACACCGGGGAGCTGTTTTTT. Protein translation: CSAMPKNTGELFF.